Listed below are T cell receptor beta chains from one sample, sequenced in a study of blood T cell repertoires in COVID-19. Assay used: immunoSEQ multiplex PCR; TCRdb lists only in-frame clones, some missing. Here the sample spans a few hundred thousand clones, more than 75% being singletons. The sequenced sample consisted of peripheral blood. These TCRs come from a woman in her twenties or thirties who had recovered from COVID-19. Both conserved end residues are part of each CDR3. A D gene is named only where the DNA matches it firmly. Clone size, where shown, is once, few, many, or a class for clones that have expanded.

V gene	clone size	D gene	J gene	CDR3 protein	CDR3 DNA
TRBV7-8	-	-	TRBJ2-7	CASSLWGDRDTTYEQYF	TGTGCCAGCAGCTTATGGGGAGACCGGGACACCACCTACGAGCAGTACTTC
TRBV7-3	-	-	TRBJ2-5	CASGGGSGETQYF	TGTGCCAGCGGGGGGGGCTCGGGAGAGACCCAGTACTTC
TRBV7-8	once	TRBD1	TRBJ2-7	CASSLLVGQGYEQYF	TGTGCCAGCAGCTTACTTGTTGGACAGGGCTACGAGCAGTACTTC
TRBV4-2	-	-	TRBJ2-7	CASSQDRRYEQYF	TGTGCCAGCAGCCAAGATAGGAGGTACGAGCAGTACTTC
TRBV5-4	-	-	TRBJ1-1	CASTHRRGTNTEAFF	TGTGCCAGCACCCATCGTCGGGGAACGAACACTGAAGCTTTCTTT
TRBV5-6	few	-	TRBJ2-7	CASSFGGVREQYF	TGTGCCAGCAGCTTCGGCGGGGTAAGGGAGCAGTACTTC
TRBV28	-	TRBD1	TRBJ1-2	CASSLGQGSYGYTF	TGTGCCAGCAGTCTGGGACAGGGGAGCTATGGCTACACCTTC
TRBV5-4	once	TRBD1	TRBJ1-1	CASSEGQHMNTEAFF	TGTGCCAGCAGCGAGGGACAGCACATGAACACTGAAGCTTTCTTT
TRBV7-2	-	TRBD2	TRBJ2-1	CASSLEGGGLNEQFF	TGTGCCAGCAGCTTAGAGGGCGGGGGACTTAATGAGCAGTTCTTC
TRBV5-4	-	-	TRBJ1-6	CASSLGQGSPLHF	TGTGCCAGCAGCTTGGGGCAGGGTTCACCCCTCCACTTT
TRBV14	-	-	TRBJ2-7	CASSQNTGKQYF	TGTGCCAGCAGCCAAAACACAGGGAAGCAGTACTTC
TRBV20-1	-	-	TRBJ1-4	CSASRGNEKLFF	TGCAGTGCTAGTAGGGGAAATGAAAAACTGTTTTTT
TRBV11-2	-	-	TRBJ2-1	CASSPSLSQGQPRNEQFF	TGTGCCAGCAGCCCATCCCTTTCCCAGGGACAACCTCGCAATGAGCAGTTCTTC
TRBV5-4	-	TRBD1	TRBJ2-3	CASSTATGFTDTQYF	TGTGCCAGCAGCACCGCGACAGGGTTCACAGATACGCAGTATTTT
TRBV19	-	-	TRBJ2-2	CASSILEGAVTGELFF	TGTGCCAGTAGTATCCTTGAGGGAGCTGTGACCGGGGAGCTGTTTTTT
TRBV12-3/TRBV12-4	-	-	TRBJ1-1	CASSWSTEAFF	TGTGCCAGCAGTTGGAGCACTGAAGCTTTCTTT
TRBV6-5	-	-	TRBJ1-5	CASSYSRIQPQHF	TGTGCCAGCAGTTACTCGAGAATTCAGCCCCAGCATTTT
TRBV18	-	TRBD1	TRBJ1-6	CASTLTGDSNSPLHF	TGTGCCAGCACGCTGACAGGGGATTCTAATTCACCCCTCCACTTT
TRBV6-2/TRBV6-3	-	TRBD2	TRBJ2-3	CASSFLAGGPRDTQYF	TGTGCCAGCAGTTTCCTAGCGGGAGGGCCGAGAGATACGCAGTATTTT
TRBV3-1/TRBV3-2	-	TRBD1	TRBJ2-5	CASSRGTGETQYF	TGTGCCAGCAGCCGCGGGACAGGGGAGACCCAGTACTTC
TRBV5-3	-	TRBD1	TRBJ1-5	CARSLTGQGNQPQHF	TGTGCCAGAAGCTTGACAGGACAGGGCAATCAGCCCCAGCATTTT
TRBV18	-	-	TRBJ1-5	CASSSRGGTYNQPQHF	TGTGCCAGCTCAAGCAGGGGAGGGACATACAATCAGCCCCAGCATTTT
TRBV28	-	TRBD1	TRBJ1-1	CASKGDRASEAFF	TGTGCCAGCAAGGGGGACAGGGCTTCTGAAGCTTTCTTT
TRBV2	-	TRBD2	TRBJ2-1	CANKRTSGINEQFF	TGTGCCAATAAGCGGACTAGCGGAATCAATGAGCAGTTCTTC
TRBV4-2	-	TRBD1	TRBJ2-3	CASSQPGTGFATDTQYF	TGTGCCAGCAGCCAACCCGGGACAGGCTTTGCCACAGATACGCAGTATTTT
TRBV5-1	-	TRBD1	TRBJ2-2	CASSSGQVTITGELFF	TGCGCCAGCAGCAGTGGACAGGTCACGATCACCGGGGAGCTGTTTTTT
TRBV5-4	-	-	TRBJ2-1	CASSQGRGLGEQFF	TGTGCCAGCAGCCAAGGACGGGGTTTGGGTGAGCAGTTCTTC
TRBV6-2/TRBV6-3	-	-	TRBJ2-7	CASSFTWPSYEQYF	TGTGCCAGCAGTTTTACGTGGCCCTCCTACGAGCAGTACTTC
TRBV5-1	-	-	TRBJ1-1	CASSLAIGGGTEAFF	TGCGCCAGCAGCTTGGCCATTGGGGGCGGCACTGAAGCTTTCTTT
TRBV5-1	few	-	TRBJ2-3	CASSPEGGASDTQYF	TGCGCCAGCAGCCCGGAAGGGGGGGCCTCAGATACGCAGTATTTT
TRBV19	-	TRBD1	TRBJ1-5	CASSGTAYSNQPQHF	TGTGCCAGTAGTGGGACAGCGTATAGCAATCAGCCCCAGCATTTT
TRBV5-4	-	TRBD1	TRBJ1-2	CASSTGQSFYGYTF	TGTGCCAGCAGCACGGGACAGTCCTTCTATGGCTACACCTTC
TRBV4-2	-	-	TRBJ2-3	CASSLSPTDTQYF	TGTGCCAGCAGCCTGTCCCCGACAGATACGCAGTATTTT
TRBV14	once	-	TRBJ1-2	CASSQERSYGYTF	TGTGCCAGCAGCCAAGAACGCAGCTATGGCTACACCTTC
TRBV7-9	-	-	TRBJ1-1	CASGREGNTEAFF	TGTGCCAGCGGAAGGGAGGGGAACACTGAAGCTTTCTTT
TRBV7-9	-	TRBD2	TRBJ2-3	CASSTGLAGTDTQYF	TGTGCCAGCAGTACCGGACTAGCGGGCACAGATACGCAGTATTTT
TRBV27	once	-	TRBJ2-1	CASSSPPYNEQFF	TGTGCCAGCAGTTCCCCTCCCTACAATGAGCAGTTCTTC
TRBV1	-	-	TRBJ2-3	CTSSQGTSGDTDTQYF	TGCACCAGCAGCCAAGGGACTAGCGGGGACACAGATACGCAGTATTTT
TRBV18	-	TRBD1	TRBJ2-7	CASSPTGDEQYF	TGTGCCAGCTCCCCCACAGGGGACGAGCAGTACTTC
TRBV2	few	-	TRBJ1-5	CASSETVEPQHF	TGTGCCAGCAGTGAAACGGTGGAGCCCCAGCATTTT
TRBV28	once	-	TRBJ1-4	CASSSGGGSEKLFF	TGTGCCAGCAGTTCTGGGGGGGGCAGTGAAAAACTGTTTTTT
TRBV10-3	once	-	TRBJ1-3	CAISEPYLLSGNTIYF	TGTGCCATCAGTGAGCCTTATCTTCTCTCTGGAAACACCATATATTTT
TRBV5-6	-	-	TRBJ2-3	CASSLVETDTQYF	TGTGCCAGCAGCTTGGTCGAGACAGATACGCAGTATTTT
TRBV5-1	-	-	TRBJ1-5	CASSPTGQPQHF	TGCGCCAGCAGCCCCACGGGTCAGCCCCAGCATTTT
TRBV19	-	TRBD1	TRBJ1-4	CASSIAQGAGTNEKLFF	TGTGCCAGTAGTATTGCCCAGGGGGCAGGAACTAATGAAAAACTGTTTTTT
TRBV5-4	-	TRBD2	TRBJ2-1	CASSGGLAGDNEQFF	TGTGCCAGCAGCGGGGGACTAGCGGGGGACAATGAGCAGTTCTTC
TRBV28	-	-	TRBJ1-5	CASSSRFLQPQHF	TGTGCCAGCAGCTCACGGTTCCTTCAGCCCCAGCATTTT
TRBV5-5	-	-	TRBJ2-5	CASSLSRGQTQYF	TGTGCCAGCAGCTTGTCCAGGGGTCAGACCCAGTACTTC